This TCR beta chain originates from a study of blood T cell repertoires in COVID-19. Study details: Nucleic acid was either cDNA or gDNA, and it came from T cells, B-cell-depleted T cells, or PBMCs.

Profiling relied on immunoSEQ multiplex PCR, and the TCRdb table lists in-frame clones only, not all of them. The data hold 200,000 to 250,000 clones, with 84% observed a single time. Cohorts were determined from participant-reported clinical history. The sequencing input was PBMCs or T cells enriched from blood (not recorded which). This clonotype was obtained from a man aged 55-75 years who had recovered from COVID-19.

The CDR3 loop is CASSRDRGLSPLHF. The CDR3 bases are TGCGCCAGCAGCAGAGACAGGGGGCTCTCACCCCTCCACTTT. The chain recombines TRBV5-1 with TRBJ1-6; 10 positions match TRBD1. This CDR3 comprises 14 residues. V lost 4 bases, J lost 10 bases, and 5 bases stayed unmatched. In germline, CDR1 is SGHRS, CDR2 YFSETQ.